Presented here are 21 T cell receptor beta chains from one specimen sequenced in a study of regulatory T cells in long-lasting Graves disease (dated by TCRdb to about 2021). Libraries were prepared through multiplex PCR. The run used an Illumina HiSeq 4000. CDR3 regions were amplified by Arm-PCR with iRepertoire HTBI primers to construct TCR beta libraries. TCRdb took the public reads, trimmed them with fastp at Q25, ran MiXCR for clone calling and kept in-frame beta chains. CDR3 protein sequences are deduplicated, and each keeps its most common genes and DNA. The sample table holds about 310,000 distinct CDR3 sequences, of which approximately 20% were seen once. The ten largest clones represent about 61% of the sample. This specimen's time point label, per the study, means: persistent/refractory GD, antithyroid drugs over 5 years with positive TRAb. For both TCR sequencing and RNA sequencing, RNA was extracted from PBMCs using TRIzol.

The input for sequencing was peripheral blood mononuclear cells (PBMCs), taken when the disease was refractory, from a patient treated with antithyroid drugs. The receptors come from a female donor with Graves disease.

The table lists this clonotype with a count of one. A much bigger clone sits one base away, suggesting this may be a read error. Since the CDR3 does not end with the conserved phenylalanine or tryptophan, this likely comes from a read error. The V call is TRBV7-9, the J call TRBJ2-4; no definite D call. This CDR3 spans 13 amino acids. CDR1 and CDR2 from the germline V gene are SEHNR and FQNEAQ (reference sequence). Trimming shortened V by 5 bases and J by 8 bases, and 13 bases separated the two germline ends. CDR3: CASSLRRDDIQYL. DNA for the CDR3: TGTGCCAGCAGCCTTCGAAGGGATGACATTCAGTACCTC.

The V gene is TRBV7-2, the J gene TRBJ2-2, with D possibly being TRBD2 (5 bases). This CDR3 spans 14 amino acids. CDR1 and CDR2 (germline): SGHTA, FQGNSA. V lost 3 bases and J lost 3, with 8 bases in between. The DNA for the CDR3 is TGTGCCAGCAGCTTTAACGGGGACACCGGGGAGCTGTTTTTT. This translates into CASSFNGDTGELFF.

CDR3 nucleotide sequence: TGTGCCAGCAGGTCAGAAGACAGGGTTGGGAGCGAGCAGTACTTC. As protein: CASRSEDRVGSEQYF. The chain employs TRBV9 and TRBJ2-7, with TRBD1 matching over 7 bases. V dropped 5 bases and J dropped 6; count of bases not matched to a gene: 14. Germline CDR1 SGDLS, CDR2 YYNGEE. This CDR3 spans 15 amino acids.

The chain carries TRBV20-1 and TRBJ2-7; D unclear. The CDR3 sequence is 14 residues long. Trimming shortened V by 0 bases and J by 2 bases, and 11 bases separated the two germline ends. CDR1 and CDR2 (germline): DFQATT, SNEGSKA (reference sequence). The CDR3 here is CSAREPTGPYEQYF. The CDR3 coding sequence is TGCAGTGCTAGAGAGCCTACCGGCCCCTACGAGCAGTACTTC.

This clonotype was observed at least ten times. The rearrangement joins TRBV7-6 to TRBJ1-2; 9 positions match TRBD1. Germline V lookup: CDR1 SGHVS, CDR2 FNYEAQ. This CDR3 spans 18 amino acids. After removal of 4 bases from V and 6 bases from J, the junction contained 18 bases not matched to a gene. CDR3 bases: TGTGCCAGCAGCTACAACATCCCGGGACAGGGCCCTGAGGATGGCTACACCTTC. Its translation: CASSYNIPGQGPEDGYTF.

V usage is TRBV12-3 or TRBV12-4 and J usage is TRBJ2-2; 8 bases fit TRBD2. Germline trimming cut 5 bases from V and 5 bases from J; bases unmatched to any gene: 7. The CDR3 is 15 residues long. The CDR3 protein is CASSRAGEGTGELFF. The CDR3 nucleotides are TGTGCCAGCAGTAGAGCGGGAGAGGGAACCGGGGAGCTGTTTTTT.

This clonotype appeared a few times. The rearrangement uses TRBV7-9 and TRBJ2-7; D is ambiguous. The CDR3 runs 14 residues. V lost 3 bases and J lost 1, with 10 bases in between. CDR1 and CDR2 from the germline V gene are SEHNR and FQNEAQ (reference sequence). CDR3 DNA sequence: TGTGCCAGCAGCTTTTCGTCGCGGTCCTACGAGCAGTACTTC. As protein: CASSFSSRSYEQYF.

The chain joins TRBV6-1 to TRBJ1-1; 8 nucleotides align to TRBD1. Trimming at V came to 9 bases and at J to 3 bases, leaving 9 bases not matched to a gene. CDR3 length: 14 residues. In germline, CDR1 is MNHNS, CDR2 SASEGT. DNA of the CDR3: TGTGCCAGTCTCTTGACAGGGGTCGACACTGAAGCTTTCTTT. This encodes CASLLTGVDTEAFF.

This clonotype was observed at least ten times. The DNA for the CDR3 is TGTGCCAGCAGACTAAGACTAGCGGGCCCAACCTACGAGCAGTACTTC. This translates into CASRLRLAGPTYEQYF. The V and J genes are TRBV2 and TRBJ2-7, with TRBD2 matching over 10 bases. This CDR3 has 16 amino acids. CDR1 and CDR2 from the germline V gene are SNHLY and FYNNEI. V lost 6 bases, J lost 2 bases, and 10 bases stayed unmatched.

This clonotype was detected ten times or more. The J gene is TRBJ1-6, the V gene TRBV11-2, with a possible D match to TRBD1 (5 bases). The CDR3 extends over 14 amino acids. Trimming left V 2 bases short and J 10 bases short, with 12 bases between. Germline-derived CDR1 and CDR2 are SGHAT and FQNNGV. The chain's CDR3 is CASSLRGEGSPLHF. Here the CDR3 DNA reads TGTGCCAGCAGCTTAAGAGGGGAGGGATCACCCCTCCACTTT.

The chain recombines TRBV7-2 with TRBJ2-3; D not resolved. This CDR3 is 14 amino acids long. CDR1 is SGHTA, CDR2 FQGNSA, per germline. V was trimmed by 5 bases and J by 6 bases, leaving 15 bases between them. The CDR3 protein is CASSRQGPLDTQYF. The CDR3 DNA reads as TGTGCCAGCAGCCGCCAAGGGCCCCTGGATACGCAGTATTTT. The variable domain in full, completed from reference TRBV7-2 and TRBJ2-3, reads GAGVSQSPSNKVTEKGKDVELRCDPISGHTALYWYRQSLGQGLEFLIYFQGNSAPDKSGLPSDRFSAERTGGSVSTLTIQRTQQEDSAVYLCASSRQGPLDTQYFGPGTRLTVL.

J is TRBJ2-6 and V is TRBV4-3; D is ambiguous. The CDR3 sequence is 17 residues long. V was shortened by 0 bases and J by 0 bases, with 9 bases between the two germline ends. Germline CDR1 LGHNA, CDR2 YSLEER. CDR3 amino acids: CASSQDLVLSGANVLTF. CDR3 coding DNA: TGCGCCAGCAGCCAAGATCTTGTTCTCTCTGGGGCCAACGTCCTGACTTTC.

This clonotype has a count of ten or more. V gene TRBV7-2 combines with J gene TRBJ2-7; 8 bases agree with TRBD2. Trimming took 1 base from V and 6 from J; bases not matched to a gene: 5. The germline gives CDR1 SGHTA, CDR2 FQGNSA. The CDR3 sequence is 14 residues long. For the CDR3, the DNA is TGTGCCAGCAGCTTAGTCGGGAGGGCTAGCGAGCAGTACTTC. Its protein product is CASSLVGRASEQYF.

This clonotype was detected only a few times. This chain uses TRBV29-1 with TRBJ1-2, with D unclear. This CDR3 has 13 amino acids. Germline V lookup: CDR1 SQVTM, CDR2 ANQGSEA. Deletions cut 7 bases from V and 2 bases from J, with 14 bases between. The CDR3 loop is CSDWNGVNYGYTF. CDR3 DNA sequence: TGCAGCGATTGGAATGGGGTAAACTATGGCTACACCTTC.

This clonotype appeared many times. The chain uses TRBV30 and TRBJ1-2; D gene unclear. CDR3 size: 11 residues. Trimming cost V 3 bases and J 8 bases, with 10 bases left between them. The V gene's germline CDR1 is GTSNPN and CDR2 SVGIG (reference sequence). The CDR3 bases are TGTGCCTGGAGAACAAGGCTGGGCTACACCTTC. Amino acids: CAWRTRLGYTF.

The rearrangement links TRBV5-1 to TRBJ1-1; a possible D gene is TRBD1 (5 bases). The CDR3 sequence is 18 residues long. V lost 0 bases, J lost 0 bases, and 18 bases lay in between. Germline V gene lookup returns CDR1 SGHRS and CDR2 YFSETQ. The chain's CDR3 is CASSLVAGGNIMNTEAFF. The CDR3, as DNA: TGCGCCAGCAGCTTGGTTGCGGGGGGTAATATCATGAACACTGAAGCTTTCTTT.

This clonotype occurred a few times. The V and J genes are TRBV20-1 and TRBJ1-1; no definite D call. Germline assignment: CDR1 DFQATT and CDR2 SNEGSKA (reference sequence). The CDR3 extends over 13 amino acids. Trimming took off 3 bases at V and 4 bases at J, with 12 bases between the two ends. CDR3 sequence: CSASPWEGTEAFF. CDR3 nucleotides: TGCAGTGCTAGTCCGTGGGAGGGCACTGAAGCTTTCTTT.

Ten or more counts support this clonotype. This chain uses TRBV12-3 or TRBV12-4 with TRBJ1-1; the D gene is possibly TRBD1 (6 bases). CDR3 size: 15 residues. Trimming took 4 bases from V and 10 from J, leaving 22 bases between them. The DNA for the CDR3 is TGTGCCAGCAGTTCGGGACAACTAAACGTTCTTGGAGCTTTCTTT. This gives the protein CASSSGQLNVLGAFF.

This clonotype was recorded at least ten times. This rearrangement joins TRBV27 to TRBJ2-5; TRBD1 or TRBD2 may be the D gene (6 bases each). CDR3 length equals 14 residues. Trimming stripped 2 bases from V and 7 bases from J, with 14 bases between. Germline CDR1 reads MNHEY; CDR2 reads SMNVEV (reference sequence). The chain's CDR3 is CASSLTSGGGTQYF. The CDR3 DNA is TGTGCCAGCAGTTTAACTTCCGGGGGCGGGACCCAGTACTTC.

This clonotype was counted only a few times. V and J are TRBV20-1 and TRBJ2-2; D ambiguous. Germline loops: CDR1 DFQATT, CDR2 SNEGSKA (reference sequence). Deletions cut 1 base from V and 1 base from J, with 10 bases between. CDR3 length: 15 amino acids. CDR3 region: CSARVGLRNTGELFF. The DNA for the CDR3 is TGCAGTGCTAGAGTAGGGCTTAGGAACACCGGGGAGCTGTTTTTT.

This clonotype was seen ten or more times. The chain employs TRBV20-1 and TRBJ1-1; weak D call: TRBD1 (5 bases). Germline V gene data show CDR1 as DFQATT and CDR2 as SNEGSKA (reference sequence). Trimming cost V 5 bases and J 1 base, with 20 bases left between them. The CDR3 totals 16 residues. CDR3 residues: CSASGPFSPTNTEAFF. The CDR3 DNA sequence: TGCAGTGCTTCGGGACCTTTTTCCCCTACGAACACTGAAGCTTTCTTT.